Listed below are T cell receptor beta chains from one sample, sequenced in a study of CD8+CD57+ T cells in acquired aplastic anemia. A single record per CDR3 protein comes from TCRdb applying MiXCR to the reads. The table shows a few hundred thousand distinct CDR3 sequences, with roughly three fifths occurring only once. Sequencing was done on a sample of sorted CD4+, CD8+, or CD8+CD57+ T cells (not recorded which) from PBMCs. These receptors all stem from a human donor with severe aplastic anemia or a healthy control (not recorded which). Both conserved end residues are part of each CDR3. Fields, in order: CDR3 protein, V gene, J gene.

cdr3_aa: CASRDEHNSPLHF
v_call: TRBV12-3/TRBV12-4
j_call: TRBJ1-6

cdr3_aa: CASSFNVWPKGDRNSPLHF
v_call: TRBV12-3/TRBV12-4
j_call: TRBJ1-6

cdr3_aa: CASSLGDRGPSGANVLTF
v_call: TRBV7-9
j_call: TRBJ2-6

cdr3_aa: CASSVGASGGLADTQYF
v_call: TRBV9
j_call: TRBJ2-3

cdr3_aa: CASSPPGSQDTQYF
v_call: TRBV6-6
j_call: TRBJ2-3

cdr3_aa: CASSLGTGTVDHTEAFF
v_call: TRBV5-1
j_call: TRBJ1-1

cdr3_aa: CASSTDPPDTQYF
v_call: TRBV7-9
j_call: TRBJ2-3

cdr3_aa: CASSLDSAFEQYF
v_call: TRBV9
j_call: TRBJ2-7

cdr3_aa: CASSYSRVGQPQHF
v_call: TRBV6-6
j_call: TRBJ1-5

cdr3_aa: CASSPRYRYPSYNEQFF
v_call: TRBV6-5
j_call: TRBJ2-1

cdr3_aa: CASSLETLYGYTF
v_call: TRBV7-4
j_call: TRBJ1-2

cdr3_aa: CASSLGGTVKETQYF
v_call: TRBV7-2
j_call: TRBJ2-5

cdr3_aa: CASSQDGRGNTEAFF
v_call: TRBV4-2
j_call: TRBJ1-1

cdr3_aa: CASSPGQGGNSNQPQHF
v_call: TRBV10-1
j_call: TRBJ1-5

cdr3_aa: CASSLRRDSGGSNTEAFF
v_call: TRBV28
j_call: TRBJ1-1

cdr3_aa: CASSTQGNTEAFF
v_call: TRBV7-3
j_call: TRBJ1-1

cdr3_aa: CASSPAGHHQETQYF
v_call: TRBV7-9
j_call: TRBJ2-5

cdr3_aa: CSARATNNEQFF
v_call: TRBV20-1
j_call: .

cdr3_aa: CASSYSSGQGGSPLHF
v_call: TRBV6-5
j_call: TRBJ1-6

cdr3_aa: CASSLAASRGSNQPQHF
v_call: TRBV12-3/TRBV12-4
j_call: TRBJ1-5

cdr3_aa: CASNPFAGGNELFF
v_call: TRBV19
j_call: TRBJ2-1

cdr3_aa: CSARRGRAMNTEAFF
v_call: TRBV20-1
j_call: TRBJ1-1

cdr3_aa: CASSWGELSGGPTDTQYF
v_call: TRBV12-3/TRBV12-4
j_call: TRBJ2-3

cdr3_aa: CASSRGTQAYEQYF
v_call: TRBV4-3
j_call: TRBJ2-7

cdr3_aa: CASSLNRIRSYNEQFF
v_call: TRBV5-1
j_call: TRBJ2-1

cdr3_aa: CASSSPWVQETQYF
v_call: TRBV7-8
j_call: TRBJ2-5

cdr3_aa: CATTGAGANVLTF
v_call: TRBV15
j_call: TRBJ2-6

cdr3_aa: CASSYRGQGEDGYTF
v_call: TRBV6-5
j_call: TRBJ1-2

cdr3_aa: CASALLPTGGYYGYTF
v_call: TRBV7-9
j_call: TRBJ1-2

cdr3_aa: CSARDSNRVNEQFF
v_call: TRBV20-1
j_call: TRBJ2-1

cdr3_aa: CATSDQGARETQYF
v_call: TRBV24-1
j_call: TRBJ2-5

cdr3_aa: CSVDDKGARDTQYF
v_call: TRBV29-1
j_call: TRBJ2-3

cdr3_aa: CASRGLAGWYNTGELFF
v_call: TRBV10-2
j_call: TRBJ2-2

cdr3_aa: CATSDSRNTGELFF
v_call: TRBV24-1
j_call: TRBJ2-2

cdr3_aa: CASRRSGGPRTDTQYF
v_call: TRBV7-4
j_call: TRBJ2-3

cdr3_aa: CASSLVGRDEQFF
v_call: TRBV7-9
j_call: TRBJ2-1

cdr3_aa: CSVRTVTDTQYF
v_call: TRBV29-1
j_call: TRBJ2-3

cdr3_aa: CASSDMILEQFF
v_call: TRBV2
j_call: TRBJ2-1

cdr3_aa: CASSLTPGGPGNIQYF
v_call: TRBV7-3
j_call: TRBJ2-4

cdr3_aa: CSVEDGGNYGYTF
v_call: TRBV29-1
j_call: TRBJ1-2

cdr3_aa: CASSFTPGTVNTGELFF
v_call: TRBV11-3
j_call: TRBJ2-2

cdr3_aa: CASSQDRPVSLTEAFF
v_call: TRBV4-1
j_call: TRBJ1-1

cdr3_aa: CASSPGLRRYGYTF
v_call: TRBV3-2
j_call: TRBJ1-2

cdr3_aa: CATSNLGGGKKNIQYF
v_call: TRBV15
j_call: TRBJ2-4

cdr3_aa: CASSSAGGQGTEAFF
v_call: TRBV13
j_call: TRBJ1-1

cdr3_aa: CSIPGQGFVEQYF
v_call: TRBV29-1
j_call: TRBJ2-7

cdr3_aa: CSAREDRGPGSYF
v_call: TRBV20-1
j_call: TRBJ2-7